This T cell receptor beta chain was captured in a study of T-cell memory formation after mild COVID-19. Study context: Clusters of TCRs were largely donor specific. Study-wide findings and caveats: The CD4+ clones that contracted clustered mainly within CM and EM, and the CD8+ clones concentrated in EMRA.

TCRdb reprocessed the 5' RACE reads with MiXCR, giving one entry per CDR3 protein. Of approximately 400,000 distinct CDR3 sequences in the sample, 20% to 30% were seen once. V lost 0 bases, J lost 7 bases, and 6 bases stayed unmatched. CDR1 and CDR2 from the germline V gene are DFQATT and SNEGSKA (reference sequence). The CDR3 spans 14 residues. Note on this clonotype: Its antigen is still unknown.

The specimen was PBMCs or a T cell subset sorted from them (not recorded which). The TCR comes from an adult woman who had mild COVID-19 (a few samples of this study predate the infection). Cell type and time point are not known. The genes are TRBV20-1 and TRBJ1-5; 7 bases match TRBD1. The CDR3 nucleotides read TGCAGTGCTAGAGATCGGCAGGGGGTGCAGCCCCAGCATTTT. This codes for CSARDRQGVQPQHF.